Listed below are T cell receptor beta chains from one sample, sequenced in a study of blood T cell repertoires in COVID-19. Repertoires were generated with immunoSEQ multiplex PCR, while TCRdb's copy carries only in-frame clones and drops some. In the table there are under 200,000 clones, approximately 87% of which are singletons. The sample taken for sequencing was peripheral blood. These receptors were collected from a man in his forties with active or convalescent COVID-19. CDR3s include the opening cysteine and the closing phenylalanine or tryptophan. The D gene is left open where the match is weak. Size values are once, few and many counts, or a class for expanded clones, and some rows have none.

CASSLGTDYNEQFF,TGCGCCAGCAGCCTAGGGACAGATTACAATGAGCAGTTCTTC,TRBJ2-1,TRBV5-1,NA,TRBD1
CASSQDRGGGPNSYNEQFF,TGTGCCAGCAGCCAAGATCGGGGCGGGGGGCCTAACTCCTACAATGAGCAGTTCTTC,TRBJ2-1,TRBV3-1/TRBV3-2,NA,TRBD2
CASSRGQGIRQPQHF,TGTGCCAGCAGCCGTGGACAGGGAATACGGCAGCCCCAGCATTTT,TRBJ1-5,TRBV6-5,NA,TRBD1
CAWSSGAPSSGNTIYF,TGTGCCTGGAGTTCGGGAGCACCAAGCTCTGGAAACACCATATATTTT,TRBJ1-3,TRBV30,NA,NA
CASSVTGGNQPQHF,TGTGCCAGTAGTGTGACAGGGGGCAATCAGCCCCAGCATTTT,TRBJ1-5,TRBV19,NA,TRBD1
CASSLGNRVYEQYF,TGTGCCAGCAGTCTGGGGAACAGGGTCTACGAGCAGTACTTC,TRBJ2-7,TRBV27,NA,NA
CASSFGSGLGNTEAFF,TGTGCCAGCAGTTTTGGCAGCGGCTTGGGGAACACTGAAGCTTTCTTT,TRBJ1-1,TRBV6-5,NA,NA
CASSFPGGHQPQHF,TGTGCCAGCAGCTTCCCAGGGGGCCATCAGCCCCAGCATTTT,TRBJ1-5,TRBV7-8,NA,TRBD1
CASSPGYSYDEQYF,TGTGCCAGCAGTCCAGGTTATTCCTACGACGAGCAGTACTTC,TRBJ2-7,TRBV6-5,NA,NA
CASQDTTHSPLHF,TGTGCCAGTCAGGACACGACGCATTCACCCCTCCACTTT,TRBJ1-6,TRBV19,NA,NA
CASSYGQGAAKNIQYF,TGTGCCAGCAGTTACGGACAGGGGGCGGCCAAAAACATTCAGTACTTC,TRBJ2-4,TRBV6-2/TRBV6-3,NA,TRBD1
CASSLAGIEQYF,TGTGCCAGCAGCTTAGCAGGGATCGAGCAGTACTTC,TRBJ2-7,TRBV11-2,NA,NA
CASSQAGGNTGELFF,TGTGCCAGTAGTCAAGCGGGGGGAAACACCGGGGAGCTGTTTTTT,TRBJ2-2,TRBV19,NA,TRBD2
CASSHVGQGKQFF,TGCGCCAGCAGCCACGTTGGACAGGGTAAGCAGTTCTTC,TRBJ2-1,TRBV4-3,NA,TRBD1
CASSKVGGAGNNSPLHF,TGTGCCAGCAGCAAGGTAGGGGGGGCTGGGAATAATTCACCCCTCCACTTT,TRBJ1-6,TRBV3-1/TRBV3-2,NA,NA
CASSLGDFSYEQYF,TGTGCCAGCAGTCTTGGGGACTTTTCCTACGAGCAGTACTTC,TRBJ2-7,TRBV6-6,NA,NA
CASSFISRRGTGNTIYF,TGTGCCAGCAGCTTTATCTCCCGTCGGGGGACTGGAAACACCATATATTTT,TRBJ1-3,TRBV11-2,NA,NA
CASSQPRTSPLWKNTGELFF,TGCGCCAGCAGCCAACCACGGACATCCCCGTTGTGGAAGAACACCGGGGAGCTGTTTTTT,TRBJ2-2,TRBV4-1,NA,NA
CASSQRPGQTYNEQFF,TGTGCCAGCAGCCAGCGCCCGGGACAGACTTACAATGAGCAGTTCTTC,TRBJ2-1,TRBV7-8,many,TRBD1